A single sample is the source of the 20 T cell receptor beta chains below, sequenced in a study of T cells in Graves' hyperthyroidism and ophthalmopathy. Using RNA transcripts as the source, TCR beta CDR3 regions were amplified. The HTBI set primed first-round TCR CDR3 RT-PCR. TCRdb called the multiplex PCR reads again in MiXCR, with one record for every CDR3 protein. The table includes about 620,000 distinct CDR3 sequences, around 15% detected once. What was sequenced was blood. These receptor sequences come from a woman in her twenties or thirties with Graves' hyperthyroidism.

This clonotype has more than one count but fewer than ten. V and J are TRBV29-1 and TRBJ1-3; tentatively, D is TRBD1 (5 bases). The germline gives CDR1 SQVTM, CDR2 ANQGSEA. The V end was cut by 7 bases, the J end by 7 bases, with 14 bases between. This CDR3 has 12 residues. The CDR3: CSGGTEWNTIYF. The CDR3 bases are TGCAGCGGAGGGACCGAATGGAACACCATATATTTT.

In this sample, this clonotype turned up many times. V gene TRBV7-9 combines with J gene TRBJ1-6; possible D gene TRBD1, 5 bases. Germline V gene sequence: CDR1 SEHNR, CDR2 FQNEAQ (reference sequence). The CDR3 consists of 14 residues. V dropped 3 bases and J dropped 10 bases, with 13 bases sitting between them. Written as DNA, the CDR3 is TGTGCCAGCAGCTTGGGGGGGATAATCTCACCCCTCCACTTT. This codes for CASSLGGIISPLHF.

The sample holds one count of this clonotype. In DNA, the CDR3 is TGCAGTGCGCCCGAGACAGGGAACTATGGCTACACCTTC. Translating it yields CSAPETGNYGYTF. The chain carries TRBV20-1 and TRBJ1-2; 7 bases are a match to TRBD1. The germline CDR1 and CDR2 sequences are DFQATT and SNEGSKA (reference sequence). The J segment lost 2 bases and the V segment lost 6 bases, leaving 6 bases of the junction unmatched. The CDR3 runs to 13 residues.

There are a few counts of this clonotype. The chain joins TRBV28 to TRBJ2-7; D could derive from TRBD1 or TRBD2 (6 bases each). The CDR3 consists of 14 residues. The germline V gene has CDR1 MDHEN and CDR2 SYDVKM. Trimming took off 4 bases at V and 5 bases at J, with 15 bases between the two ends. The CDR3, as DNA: TGTGCCAGCAGTTATATAACCGGGGGCGACGAGCAGTACTTC. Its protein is CASSYITGGDEQYF.

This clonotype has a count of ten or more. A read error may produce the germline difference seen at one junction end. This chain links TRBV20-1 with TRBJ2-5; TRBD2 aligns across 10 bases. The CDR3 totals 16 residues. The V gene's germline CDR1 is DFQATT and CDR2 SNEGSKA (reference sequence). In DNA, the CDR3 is TGCAGTGGTAGACCGGGACTAGCGCCTCATGGGGAGACCCAGTACTTC. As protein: CSGRPGLAPHGETQYF.

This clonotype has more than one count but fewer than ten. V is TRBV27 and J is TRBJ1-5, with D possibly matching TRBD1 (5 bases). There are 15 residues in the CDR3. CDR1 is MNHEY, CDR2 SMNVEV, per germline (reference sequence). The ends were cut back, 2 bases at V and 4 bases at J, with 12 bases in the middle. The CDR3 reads CASSLRGLYNQPQHF. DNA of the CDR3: TGTGCCAGCAGTTTACGGGGACTCTATAATCAGCCCCAGCATTTT.

The CDR3 bases are TGTGCCAGCTCCCCTGGGACAACCCAGAACACTGAAGCTTTCTTT. Residues: CASSPGTTQNTEAFF. The chain has TRBV18 and TRBJ1-1, with D possibly TRBD1 on 6 matching bases. The CDR3 spans 15 residues. V lost 6 bases and J lost 1, with 15 bases in between. Germline CDR1 KGHSH, CDR2 LQKENI.

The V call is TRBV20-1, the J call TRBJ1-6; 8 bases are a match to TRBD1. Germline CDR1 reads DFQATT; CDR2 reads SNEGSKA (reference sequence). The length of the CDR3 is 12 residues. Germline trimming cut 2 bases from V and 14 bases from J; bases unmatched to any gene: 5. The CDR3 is CSARSTGATLHF. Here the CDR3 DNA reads TGCAGTGCTAGATCGACAGGGGCAACCCTCCACTTT.

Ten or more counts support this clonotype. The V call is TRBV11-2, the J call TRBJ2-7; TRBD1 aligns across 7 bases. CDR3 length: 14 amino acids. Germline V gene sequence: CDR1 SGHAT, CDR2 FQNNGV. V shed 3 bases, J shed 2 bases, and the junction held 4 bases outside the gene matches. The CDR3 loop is CASSFTGETYEQYF. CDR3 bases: TGTGCCAGCAGCTTTACAGGGGAAACCTACGAGCAGTACTTC.

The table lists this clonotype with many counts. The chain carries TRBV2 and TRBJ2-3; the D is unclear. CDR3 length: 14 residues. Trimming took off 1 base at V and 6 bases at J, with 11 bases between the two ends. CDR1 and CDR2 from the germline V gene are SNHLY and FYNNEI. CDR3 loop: CASSEGARSDTQYF. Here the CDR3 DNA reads TGTGCCAGCAGTGAAGGTGCTAGATCGGATACGCAGTATTTT.

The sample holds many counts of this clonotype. CDR3 bases: TGCAGTGTTGAAAAAAGCACCTACAATGAGCAGTTCTTC. Translation: CSVEKSTYNEQFF. The gene calls are TRBV20-1 and TRBJ2-1, with D unresolved. Trimming took 7 bases from V and 2 from J, leaving 12 bases between them. Germline V gives CDR1 DFQATT, CDR2 SNEGSKA (reference sequence). This CDR3 has 13 amino acids.

CDR3 region: CSAPSTGELFF. CDR3 DNA: TGCAGTGCTCCTAGTACCGGGGAGCTGTTTTTT. The genes are TRBV20-1 and TRBJ2-2; D gene ambiguous. This CDR3 is built from 11 residues. Trimming removed 5 bases from V and 5 bases from J, with 6 bases in between. The V gene's germline CDR1 is DFQATT and CDR2 SNEGSKA (reference sequence).

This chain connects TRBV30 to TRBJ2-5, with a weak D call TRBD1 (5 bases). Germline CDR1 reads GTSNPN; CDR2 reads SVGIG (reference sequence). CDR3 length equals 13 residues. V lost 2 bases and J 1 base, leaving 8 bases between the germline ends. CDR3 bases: TGTGCCTGGAGTCTAAGGGGCCAAGAGACCCAGTACTTC. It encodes CAWSLRGQETQYF.

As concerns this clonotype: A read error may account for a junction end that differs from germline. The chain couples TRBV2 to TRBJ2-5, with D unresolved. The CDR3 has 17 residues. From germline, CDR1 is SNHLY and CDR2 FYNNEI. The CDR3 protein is CASSDPHVSDPPESQYF. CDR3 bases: TGTGCCAGCAGTGATCCCCACGTTTCGGATCCTCCAGAGTCCCAGTACTTC. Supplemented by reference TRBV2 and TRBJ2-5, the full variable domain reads EPEVTQTPSHQVTQMGQEVILRCVPISNHLYFYWYRQILGQKVEFLVSFYNNEISEKSEIFDDQFSVERPDGSNFTLKIRSTKLEDSAMYFCASSDPHVSDPPESQYFGPGTRLLVL.

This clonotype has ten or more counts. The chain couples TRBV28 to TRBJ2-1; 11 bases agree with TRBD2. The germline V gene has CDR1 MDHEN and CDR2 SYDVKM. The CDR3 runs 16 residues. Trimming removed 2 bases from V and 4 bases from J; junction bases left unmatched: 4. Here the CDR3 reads CASSLMLAGGYNEQFF. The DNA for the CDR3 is TGTGCCAGCAGTTTAATGCTAGCGGGAGGTTACAATGAGCAGTTCTTC.

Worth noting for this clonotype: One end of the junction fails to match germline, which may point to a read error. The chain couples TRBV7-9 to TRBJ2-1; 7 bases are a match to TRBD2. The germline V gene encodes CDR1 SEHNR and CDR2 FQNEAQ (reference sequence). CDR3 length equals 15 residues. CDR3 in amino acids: CASSLSGIGHNEQFF. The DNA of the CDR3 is TGCGCCAGCAGCTTAAGCGGGATTGGCCACAATGAGCAGTTCTTC. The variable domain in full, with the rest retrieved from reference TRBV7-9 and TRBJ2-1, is DTGVSQNPRHKITKRGQNVTFRCDPISEHNRLYWYRQTLGQGPEFLTYFQNEAQLEKSRLLSDRFSAERPKGSFSTLEIQRTEQGDSAMYLCASSLSGIGHNEQFFGPGTRLTVL.

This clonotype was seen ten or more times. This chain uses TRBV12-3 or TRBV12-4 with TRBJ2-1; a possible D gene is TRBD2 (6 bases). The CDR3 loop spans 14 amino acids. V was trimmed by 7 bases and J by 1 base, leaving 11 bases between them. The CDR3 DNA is TGTGCCAGCACCCGACGGGGGTCCTACAATGAGCAGTTCTTC. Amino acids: CASTRRGSYNEQFF.

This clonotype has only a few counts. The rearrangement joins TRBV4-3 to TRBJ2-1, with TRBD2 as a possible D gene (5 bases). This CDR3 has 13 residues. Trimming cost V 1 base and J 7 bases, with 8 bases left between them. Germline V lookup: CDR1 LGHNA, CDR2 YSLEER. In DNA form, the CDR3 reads TGCGCCAGCAGCCAAGGTCGGGGAAATGAGCAGTTCTTC. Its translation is CASSQGRGNEQFF.

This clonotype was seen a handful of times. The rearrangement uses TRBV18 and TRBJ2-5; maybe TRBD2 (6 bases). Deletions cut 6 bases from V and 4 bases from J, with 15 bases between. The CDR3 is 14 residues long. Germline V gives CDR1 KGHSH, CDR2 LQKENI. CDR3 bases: TGTGCCAGCTCTCCATACGGGAGCGGAGAGACCCAGTACTTC. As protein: CASSPYGSGETQYF.

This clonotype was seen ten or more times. The chain's CDR3 is CASSLGGFNEQYF. In DNA form, the CDR3 reads TGTGCCAGCAGCCTAGGGGGATTTAACGAGCAGTACTTC. This sequence joins TRBV7-9 and TRBJ2-7; possible D gene TRBD1, 6 bases. V lost 5 bases and J 5 bases, leaving 13 bases between the germline ends. Germline V CDR1 and CDR2: SEHNR, FQNEAQ (reference sequence). The CDR3 sequence is 13 residues long. Supplemented by reference TRBV7-9 and TRBJ2-7, the full variable domain reads DTGVSQNPRHKITKRGQNVTFRCDPISEHNRLYWYRQTLGQGPEFLTYFQNEAQLEKSRLLSDRFSAERPKGSFSTLEIQRTEQGDSAMYLCASSLGGFNEQYFGPGTRLTVT.